One sample yielded the 29 T cell receptor beta chains listed below, sequenced in a study of blood T cell dynamics during melanoma immunotherapy. Described time point: week 3, after first cycle of checkpoint inhibitor. Profiled with immunoSEQ multiplex PCR; TCRdb holds only in-frame clones, not every one. Of 11,000 or so clones listed, 80% to 85% are singletons. The input for sequencing was blood, taken from a patient treated with checkpoint blockade. The receptors stem from a human donor with melanoma.

The sample holds one count of this clone. V gene TRBV11-3 combines with J gene TRBJ2-2, with 9 positions matching TRBD1. The CDR3 totals 14 residues. Germline V gives CDR1 SGHNT, CDR2 YENEEA. V lost 5 bases, J lost 6 bases, and 4 bases stayed unmatched. The CDR3 protein is CASSLRTGAGELFF. CDR3 nucleotides: TGTGCCAGCAGCCTTCGGACAGGGGCCGGGGAGCTGTTTTTT.

The V call is TRBV11-2, the J call TRBJ2-2; D gene ambiguous. CDR3 length: 13 amino acids. The V gene lost 5 bases and the J gene lost 4 bases, with 8 bases spanning the gap. Germline CDR1 and CDR2: SGHAT and FQNNGV. Written as DNA, the CDR3 is TGTGCCAGCAGCCGAGTAGGCACCGGGGAGCTGTTTTTT. Its translation is CASSRVGTGELFF.

The chain employs TRBV9 and TRBJ2-3; D may be TRBD1 (5 bases). Deletions cut 3 bases from V and 7 bases from J, with 12 bases between. There are 13 residues in the CDR3. Germline V CDR1 and CDR2: SGDLS, YYNGEE. This CDR3 reads CASSAPGQNTQYF. The DNA for the CDR3 is TGTGCCAGCAGCGCCCCAGGACAAAATACGCAGTATTTT. The complete variable domain, with remaining parts taken from reference TRBV9 and TRBJ2-3, reads DSGVTQTPKHLITATGQRVTLRCSPRSGDLSVYWYQQSLDQGLQFLIQYYNGEERAKGNILERFSAQQFPDLHSELNLSSLELGDSALYFCASSAPGQNTQYFGPGTRLTVL.

The rearrangement joins TRBV18 to TRBJ1-3; D is perhaps TRBD1 (5 bases). Germline lookup yields CDR1 KGHSH and CDR2 LQKENI. This CDR3 is built from 16 residues. Trimming pared 5 bases from V and 0 bases from J, leaving 14 bases between. The CDR3 bases are TGTGCCAGCTCATCTCGGCAGGGTAGCTCTGGAAACACCATATATTTT. Residues: CASSSRQGSSGNTIYF.

This rearrangement joins TRBV19 to TRBJ1-1; D may be TRBD1 (6 bases). This CDR3 is 13 amino acids long. Trimming took off 9 bases at V and 1 base at J, with 12 bases between the two ends. The germline gives CDR1 LNHDA, CDR2 SQIVND (reference sequence). The chain's CDR3 is CARLQGQNTEAFF. CDR3 nucleotide sequence: TGTGCCAGACTTCAGGGGCAGAACACTGAAGCTTTCTTT.

V usage is TRBV6-5 and J usage is TRBJ2-7, with 10 bases aligning to TRBD1. V shed 8 bases and J 2 bases; nucleotides not matched to a gene: 0. Germline V gene data show CDR1 as MNHEY and CDR2 as SVGAGI. CDR3 length: 12 residues. The DNA for the CDR3 is TGTGCCAGCGGGACAGGGGCCTACGAGCAGTACTTC. This sequence encodes CASGTGAYEQYF.

Details on this clone: A clone one base away is much larger, so this may be a read error. This specimen includes other DNA sequences encoding the same CDR3. DNA for the CDR3: TGTGCCCGCAGCTTGCTGGGGGGGGGAGGCAACACTGAAGCTTTCTTT. It yields the protein CARSLLGGGGNTEAFF. The V gene is TRBV5-6, the J gene TRBJ1-1; D may be TRBD1 (5 bases). The germline V gene encodes CDR1 SGHDT and CDR2 YYEEEE. The CDR3 extends over 16 amino acids.

The chain combines TRBV6-5 with TRBJ2-5; 8 nucleotides agree with TRBD1. Looked up from germline, CDR1 is MNHEY and CDR2 is SVGAGI. The V segment lost 3 bases and the J segment 2 bases; nucleotides outside the gene matches: 5. There are 15 residues in the CDR3. The CDR3 region has the DNA TGTGCCAGCAGTTATGACAGGGGCCCACAAGAGACCCAGTACTTC. This translates into CASSYDRGPQETQYF.

This chain uses TRBV6-1 with TRBJ2-4; possible D gene TRBD2, 7 bases. V lost 0 bases to trimming and J lost 1 base, with 16 bases between them. CDR1 and CDR2 from the germline V gene are MNHNS and SASEGT. The CDR3 extends over 18 amino acids. CDR3 in amino acids: CASSEAGGRNRAKNIQYF. The CDR3 DNA sequence: TGTGCCAGCAGTGAAGCGGGGGGGCGGAATAGGGCCAAAAACATTCAGTACTTC.

This chain joins TRBV11-2 and TRBJ1-5; D perhaps matches TRBD1 (5 bases). The V end lost 3 bases, the J end lost 0 bases, and 9 bases lay between the germline ends. The CDR3 runs to 15 residues. In germline, CDR1 is SGHAT, CDR2 FQNNGV. The CDR3 DNA is TGTGCCAGCAGCTTCGCGGGGGGTAGCAATCAGCCCCAGCATTTT. Its translation is CASSFAGGSNQPQHF.

This chain joins TRBV5-1 and TRBJ2-7, with TRBD1 matching over 8 bases. CDR3 length equals 14 residues. Germline CDR1 and CDR2: SGHRS and YFSETQ. The J segment lost 7 bases and the V segment lost 4 bases, leaving 10 bases of the junction unmatched. As DNA, the CDR3 is TGCGCCAGCAGCCCTTGGCAGGGGGCGGGGGAGCAGTACTTC. Encoded protein: CASSPWQGAGEQYF.

This rearrangement joins TRBV11-2 to TRBJ2-7; D is perhaps TRBD2 (6 bases). CDR3 size: 15 residues. With 5 bases removed from V and 2 bases from J, the gap between germline ends came to 16 bases. In germline, CDR1 is SGHAT, CDR2 FQNNGV. The CDR3 spells CASSQGLARTYEQYF. As DNA, the CDR3 is TGTGCCAGCAGCCAAGGTCTAGCGAGGACCTACGAGCAGTACTTC.

This clone appeared a single time. The CDR3 protein is CASRATGPGNTIYF. In DNA form, the CDR3 reads TGTGCCAGCAGAGCAACAGGGCCTGGAAACACCATATATTTT. J is TRBJ1-3 and V is TRBV6-1, with a possible D match to TRBD1 (6 bases). CDR3 length: 14 residues. Germline loops: CDR1 MNHNS, CDR2 SASEGT. The V gene lost 6 bases and the J gene lost 2 bases, with 11 bases spanning the gap.

The V and J genes are TRBV25-1 and TRBJ2-5; 7 nucleotides line up with TRBD1. V lost 5 bases and J lost 4; bases outside the gene matches: 7. From germline, CDR1 is MGHDK and CDR2 SYGVNS. This CDR3 is 14 amino acids long. Here the CDR3 reads CASSPRTGVETQYF. For the CDR3, the DNA is TGTGCCAGCAGTCCTCGGACAGGAGTAGAGACCCAGTACTTC.

The V call is TRBV29-1, the J call TRBJ1-2, with 9 bases lining up with TRBD1. The CDR3 extends over 15 amino acids. Germline CDR1 reads SQVTM; CDR2 reads ANQGSEA. The V segment lost 5 bases and the J segment 7 bases; nucleotides outside the gene matches: 14. The CDR3 DNA is TGCAGCGTTACCACAGGGGGCGAGGTGTCGGGTGGCTACACCTTC. It yields the protein CSVTTGGEVSGGYTF.

The chain uses TRBV7-7 and TRBJ2-5, with TRBD1 identical over 9 bases. CDR1 and CDR2 from the germline V gene are SSHAT and FNYEAQ (reference sequence). After removal of 1 base from V and 4 bases from J, the junction contained 10 bases not matched to a gene. The CDR3 is 17 residues long. CDR3 DNA: TGTGCCAGCAGCTTAGTGGTACCGGGACAGGGTTCAGAGACCCAGTACTTC. This encodes CASSLVVPGQGSETQYF.

The CDR3 sequence: CASSQEGGDAYGYTF. The CDR3 nucleotides read TGTGCCAGCAGCCAAGAGGGAGGGGACGCCTATGGCTACACCTTC. The chain employs TRBV4-2 and TRBJ1-2, with D possibly matching TRBD1 (5 bases). The CDR3 spans 15 residues. Germline V CDR1 and CDR2: LGHNA, YNFKEQ. V gave up 0 bases and J gave up 4 bases, with 12 bases separating them.

This clone was seen a few times. CDR3: CASRAGTENSPLHF. For the CDR3, the DNA is TGTGCCAGCAGGGCCGGGACGGAGAATTCACCCCTCCACTTT. The chain uses TRBV6-1 and TRBJ1-6; tentatively, D is TRBD1 (5 bases). The CDR3 runs 14 residues. V was trimmed by 6 bases and J by 7 bases, leaving 13 bases between them. The germline CDR1 and CDR2 sequences are MNHNS and SASEGT.

The V call is TRBV10-2, the J call TRBJ2-2; D remains unclear. CDR1 is WSHSY, CDR2 SAAADI, per germline. This CDR3 region has 14 residues. Deletions cut 3 bases from V and 5 bases from J, with 10 bases between. For the CDR3, the DNA is TGCGCCAGCAGTGATTCCGGAGCAACCGGGGAGCTGTTTTTT. Translated, it gives CASSDSGATGELFF.

As DNA, the CDR3 is TGTGCCACCAGCAGAGATCTAATGGAAAACGAGCAGTACTTC. Its protein is CATSRDLMENEQYF. V usage is TRBV15 and J usage is TRBJ2-7; D remains ambiguous. The CDR3 length is 14 residues. The V gene's germline CDR1 is LNHNV and CDR2 YYDKDF (reference sequence). V lost 0 bases, J lost 5 bases, and 11 bases lay in between.

This clone was detected once. The chain uses TRBV28 and TRBJ1-5; TRBD1 is a possible D gene (5 bases). Trimming left V 6 bases short and J 5 bases short, with 20 bases between. Per germline, CDR1 MDHEN and CDR2 SYDVKM. The CDR3 length is 16 residues. This CDR3 reads CASRDRGLKGDQPQHF. In DNA form, the CDR3 reads TGTGCCAGCAGAGATCGGGGCCTAAAAGGGGATCAGCCCCAGCATTTT.

The V and J genes are TRBV7-9 and TRBJ1-1; unclear D gene. Per germline, CDR1 SEHNR and CDR2 FQNEAQ (reference sequence). This CDR3 is 14 amino acids long. Trimming cost V 4 bases and J 1 base, with 10 bases left between them. The CDR3 DNA is TGTGCCAGCAGCTCCGTAAATCGGAACACTGAAGCTTTCTTT. It specifies CASSSVNRNTEAFF.

This clone came up a few times. The V call is TRBV7-9, the J call TRBJ1-2; 8 bases match TRBD1. Trimming removed 5 bases from V and 6 bases from J; junction bases left unmatched: 5. CDR1 is SEHNR, CDR2 FQNEAQ, per germline (reference sequence). CDR3 length: 13 residues. The CDR3 DNA sequence: TGTGCCAGCAGCAGGACAGGGAAGGATGGCTACACCTTC. It specifies CASSRTGKDGYTF.

The chain recombines TRBV4-1 with TRBJ2-5; D is possibly TRBD2 (5 bases). Trimming stripped 1 base from V and 5 bases from J, with 14 bases between. The length of the CDR3 is 15 residues. From germline, CDR1 is MGHRA and CDR2 YSYEKL. The CDR3 nucleotides read TGCGCCAGCAGCCAAGTGGACTCCCCCGCGGAGACCCAGTACTTC. Its translation is CASSQVDSPAETQYF.

The gene calls are TRBV10-3 and TRBJ1-6, with TRBD1 as a possible D gene (6 bases). Trimming stripped 6 bases from V and 9 bases from J, with 30 bases between. The CDR3 contains 19 residues. Per germline, CDR1 ENHRY and CDR2 SYGVKD. This CDR3 reads CAISSNKGSGAEETSPLHF. CDR3 nucleotide sequence: TGTGCCATCAGCTCTAATAAAGGGTCAGGGGCTGAAGAGACTTCACCCCTCCACTTT.

This rearrangement joins TRBV18 to TRBJ1-1, with 9 positions matching TRBD1. CDR3 length equals 12 residues. From germline, CDR1 is KGHSH and CDR2 LQKENI. V lost 2 bases and J lost 8; bases outside the gene matches: 0. The CDR3 reads CASSPGTGEAFF. CDR3 bases: TGTGCCAGCTCACCAGGGACAGGGGAAGCTTTCTTT.

The chain is built from TRBV5-1 and TRBJ2-2, with 9 bases that match TRBD2. The CDR3 runs to 15 residues. Germline V gene sequence: CDR1 SGHRS, CDR2 YFSETQ. After removal of 5 bases from V and 1 base from J, the junction contained 3 bases not matched to a gene. CDR3 nucleotide sequence: TGCGCCAGCAGTTTAGCGGGGGAGAACACCGGGGAGCTGTTTTTT. This codes for CASSLAGENTGELFF.

The rearrangement links TRBV6-5 to TRBJ2-7, with unresolved D. Germline CDR1 and CDR2: MNHEY and SVGAGI. Deletions cut 4 bases from V and 3 bases from J, with 4 bases between. The CDR3 runs to 11 residues. The CDR3 nucleotides read TGTGCCAGCAGTTCGCGCTACGAGCAGTACTTC. It specifies CASSSRYEQYF.

V usage is TRBV6-5 and J usage is TRBJ1-5; no clear D. Trimming removed 10 bases at V and 6 bases at J, with 16 bases between. Germline values: CDR1 MNHEY, CDR2 SVGAGI. The CDR3 has 13 residues. CDR3 protein: CATQPVGRQPQHF. The CDR3 DNA reads TGTGCCACCCAACCCGTGGGTCGTCAGCCCCAGCATTTT.